This T cell receptor beta chain was identified during a study of identical twins. Whole-study results and caveats: Invariant MAIT and iNKT cells are populations that could partly confound zero-insertion analyses. Models, which agreed with sharing between unrelated individuals, nonetheless underestimated the out-of-frame TCR alpha sharing seen in monozygotic twins. Twin pairs had excess sharing that was weaker in beta out-of-frame sequences.

TCRdb recomputed calls from the 5' RACE reads with MiXCR, one row per CDR3 protein. This repertoire shows 400,000 to 600,000 distinct CDR3 sequences, approximately 20% found once; its top ten account for around 0.48%. In regard to this clonotype: As yet, its antigen is unknown.

CDR1 SGHTA and CDR2 FQGNSA come from the germline V gene. This CDR3 comprises 15 residues. The ends lost 5 bases at V and 2 bases at J; junction bases unmatched: 5. These data also featured in a second study, about yellow fever vaccine responses in identical twins. From that study: Twins showed a vaccine T cell response that reportedly seemed partly convergent, partly personalized.

The sample taken for sequencing was CD4+ T cells sorted from blood. The chain couples TRBV7-2 to TRBJ2-3; 9 bases agree with TRBD2. This sequence originates from a woman between 18 and 30 years old in good health. The CDR3 is CASSPAGLATDTQYF. The CDR3 DNA is TGTGCCAGCAGCCCCGCGGGACTAGCCACAGATACGCAGTATTTT.